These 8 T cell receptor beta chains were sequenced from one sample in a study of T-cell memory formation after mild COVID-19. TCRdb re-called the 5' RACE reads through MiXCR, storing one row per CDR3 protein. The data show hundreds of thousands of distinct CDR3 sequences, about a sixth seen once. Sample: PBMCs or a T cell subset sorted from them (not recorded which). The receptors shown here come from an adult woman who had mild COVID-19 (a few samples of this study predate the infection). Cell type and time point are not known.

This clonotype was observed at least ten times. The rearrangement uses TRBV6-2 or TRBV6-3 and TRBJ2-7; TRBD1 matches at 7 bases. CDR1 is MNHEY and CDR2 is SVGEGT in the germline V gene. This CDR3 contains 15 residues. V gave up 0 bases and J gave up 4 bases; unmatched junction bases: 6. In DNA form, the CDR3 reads TGTGCCAGCAGTTACTCCGGCGAGGGGGCTTACGAGCAGTACTTC. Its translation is CASSYSGEGAYEQYF.

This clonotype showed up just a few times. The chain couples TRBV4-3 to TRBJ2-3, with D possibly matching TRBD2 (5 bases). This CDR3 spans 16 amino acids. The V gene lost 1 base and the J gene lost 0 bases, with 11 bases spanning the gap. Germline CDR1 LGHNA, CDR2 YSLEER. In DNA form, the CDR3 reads TGCGCCAGCAGCCAAGTAACGGGATCTAGCACAGATACGCAGTATTTT. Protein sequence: CASSQVTGSSTDTQYF.

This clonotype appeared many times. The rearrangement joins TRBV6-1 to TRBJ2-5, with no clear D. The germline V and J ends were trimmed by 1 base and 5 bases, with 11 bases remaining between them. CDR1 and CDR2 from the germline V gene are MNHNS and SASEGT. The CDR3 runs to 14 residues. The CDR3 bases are TGTGCCAGCAGTGAAGGGCCCAGCTCGGAGACCCAGTACTTC. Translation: CASSEGPSSETQYF.

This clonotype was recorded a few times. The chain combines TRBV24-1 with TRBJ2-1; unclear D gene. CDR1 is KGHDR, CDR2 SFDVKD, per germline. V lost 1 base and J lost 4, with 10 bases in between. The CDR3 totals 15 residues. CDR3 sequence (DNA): TGTGCCACCAGTGATTTTAGGGCAGCATACAATGAGCAGTTCTTC. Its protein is CATSDFRAAYNEQFF.

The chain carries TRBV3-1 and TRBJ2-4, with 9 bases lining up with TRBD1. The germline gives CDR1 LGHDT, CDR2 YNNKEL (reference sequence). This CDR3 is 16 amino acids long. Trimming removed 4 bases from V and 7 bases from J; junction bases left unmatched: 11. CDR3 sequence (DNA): TGTGCCAGCAGCCCTTTTGGGGACAGGGTGACGAACATTCAGTACTTC. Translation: CASSPFGDRVTNIQYF.

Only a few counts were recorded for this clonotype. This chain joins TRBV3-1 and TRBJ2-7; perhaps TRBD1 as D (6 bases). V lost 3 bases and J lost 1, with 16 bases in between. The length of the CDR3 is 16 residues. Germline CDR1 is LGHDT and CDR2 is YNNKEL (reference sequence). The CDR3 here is CASSQTIFGQSYEQYF. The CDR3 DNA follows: TGTGCCAGCAGCCAGACGATTTTCGGACAGTCCTACGAGCAGTACTTC.

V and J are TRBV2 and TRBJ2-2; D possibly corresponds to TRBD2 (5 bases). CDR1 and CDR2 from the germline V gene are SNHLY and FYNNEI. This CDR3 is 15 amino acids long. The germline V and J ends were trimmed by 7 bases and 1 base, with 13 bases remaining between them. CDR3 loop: CASKRESENTGELFF. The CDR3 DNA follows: TGTGCCAGCAAGAGGGAGTCCGAGAACACCGGGGAGCTGTTTTTT.

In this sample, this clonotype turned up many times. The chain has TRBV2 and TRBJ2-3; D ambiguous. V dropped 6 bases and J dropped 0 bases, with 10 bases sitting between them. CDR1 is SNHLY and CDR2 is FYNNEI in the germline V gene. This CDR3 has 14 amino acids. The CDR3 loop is CASSYLLSTDTQYF. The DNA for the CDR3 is TGTGCCAGCAGCTACCTTTTAAGCACAGATACGCAGTATTTT.